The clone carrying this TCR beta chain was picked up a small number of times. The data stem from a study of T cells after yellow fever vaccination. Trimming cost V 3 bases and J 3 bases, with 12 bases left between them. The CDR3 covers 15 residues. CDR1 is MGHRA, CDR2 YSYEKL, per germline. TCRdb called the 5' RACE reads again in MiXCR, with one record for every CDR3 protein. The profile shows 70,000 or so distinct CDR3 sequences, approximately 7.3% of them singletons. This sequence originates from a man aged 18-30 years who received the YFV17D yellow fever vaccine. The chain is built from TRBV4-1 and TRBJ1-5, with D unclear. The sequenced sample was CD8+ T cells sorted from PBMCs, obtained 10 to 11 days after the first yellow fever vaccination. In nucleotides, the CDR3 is TGCGCCAGCAGCCATAGGAGGCAGAACAATCAGCCCCAGCATTTT. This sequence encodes CASSHRRQNNQPQHF.